This record concerns one TCR beta chain sequence. The sample belongs to a study of T cell changes during pregnancy in multiple sclerosis. The table came from immunoSEQ multiplex PCR; TCRdb's copy has only in-frame clones and leaves some out. The sample consists of around 70,000 clones, around 94% of them appearing once. Germline V gene sequence: CDR1 SGHAT, CDR2 FQNNGV. V was pared by 4 bases and J by 12 bases, with 18 bases between. This CDR3 spans 13 amino acids. The sample here was peripheral blood, taken in the third trimester of pregnancy. The genes are TRBV11-2 and TRBJ1-2, with a tentative D call TRBD1 (5 bases). The source of this sequence is a female donor with multiple sclerosis, enrolled in a pregnancy study. In nucleotides, the CDR3 is TGTGCCAGCAGCTCTGACAGCGAGGTTGGGGACACCTTC. Translated, it gives CASSSDSEVGDTF. The full variable domain, in which reference TRBV11-2 and TRBJ1-2 provide the parts outside the CDR3, is EAGVAQSPRYKIIEKRQSVAFWCNPISGHATLYWYQQILGQGPKLLIQFQNNGVVDDSQLPKDRFSAERLKGVDSTLKIQPAKLEDSAVYLCASSSDSEVGDTFGSGTRLTVV.